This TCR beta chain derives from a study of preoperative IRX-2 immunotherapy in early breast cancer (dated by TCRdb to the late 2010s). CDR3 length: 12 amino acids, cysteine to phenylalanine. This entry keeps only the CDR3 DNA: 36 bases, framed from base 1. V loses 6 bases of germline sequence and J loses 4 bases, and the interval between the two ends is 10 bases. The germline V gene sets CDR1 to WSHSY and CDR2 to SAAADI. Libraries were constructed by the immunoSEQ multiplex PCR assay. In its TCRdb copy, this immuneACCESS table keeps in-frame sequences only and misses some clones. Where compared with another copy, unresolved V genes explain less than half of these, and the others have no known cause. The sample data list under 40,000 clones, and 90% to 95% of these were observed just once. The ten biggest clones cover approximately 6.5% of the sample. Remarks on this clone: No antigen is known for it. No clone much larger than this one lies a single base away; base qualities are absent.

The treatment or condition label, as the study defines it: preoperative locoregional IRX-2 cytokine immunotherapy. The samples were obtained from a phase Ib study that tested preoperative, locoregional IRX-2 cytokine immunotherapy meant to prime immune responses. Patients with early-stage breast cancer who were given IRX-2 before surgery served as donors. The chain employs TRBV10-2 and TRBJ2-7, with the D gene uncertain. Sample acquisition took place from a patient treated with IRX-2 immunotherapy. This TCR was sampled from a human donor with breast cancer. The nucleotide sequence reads TGCGCCAGCAGGTTAGGGCAGTACGAGCAGTACTTC. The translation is CASRLGQYEQYF.